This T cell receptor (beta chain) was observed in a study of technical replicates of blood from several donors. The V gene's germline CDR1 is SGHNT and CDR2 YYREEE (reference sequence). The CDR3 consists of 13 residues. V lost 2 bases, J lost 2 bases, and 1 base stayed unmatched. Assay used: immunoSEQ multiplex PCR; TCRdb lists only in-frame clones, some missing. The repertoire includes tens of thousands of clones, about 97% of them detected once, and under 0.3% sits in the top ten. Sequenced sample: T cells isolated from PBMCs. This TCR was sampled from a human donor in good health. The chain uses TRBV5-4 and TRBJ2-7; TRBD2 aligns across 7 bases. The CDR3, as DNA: TGTGCCAGCAGCTTTGGGGGGGCCTACGAGCAGTACTTC. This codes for CASSFGGAYEQYF.